The 22 T cell receptor beta chains given below trace back to one sample, sequenced in a study of T cell changes during pregnancy in multiple sclerosis. The assay was immunoSEQ multiplex PCR, and TCRdb's table has in-frame clones only and misses some. Here the sample spans 20,000 to 25,000 clones, approximately 81% being singletons. The sequences come from CD8+ T cells from peripheral blood mononuclear cells, collected before pregnancy. The receptor source for this set is a female donor with multiple sclerosis, enrolled in a pregnancy study.

This clone turned up a few times. J is TRBJ2-7 and V is TRBV6-1; 8 bases are shared with TRBD2. The junction had 7 bases not matched to a gene; V was cut back by 5 bases and J by 1 base. The CDR3 is 15 amino acids. Germline CDR1 reads MNHNS; CDR2 reads SASEGT. Written as DNA, the CDR3 is TGTGCCAGCAGTACCGAAGCTAGCGGGTCCTACGAGCAGTACTTC. Its translation is CASSTEASGSYEQYF.

V gene TRBV7-8 combines with J gene TRBJ2-1, with D perhaps TRBD1 (5 bases). V was shortened by 5 bases and J by 5 bases, with 10 bases between the two germline ends. The CDR3 is 13 residues long. In germline, CDR1 is SGHVS, CDR2 FQNEAQ. The CDR3 coding sequence is TGTGCCAGCAGCCGACAGTATCACAATGAGCAGTTCTTC. Encoded protein: CASSRQYHNEQFF. The full variable domain, its missing parts supplied by reference TRBV7-8 and TRBJ2-1, is GAGVSQSPRYKVAKRGQDVALRCDPISGHVSLFWYQQALGQGPEFLTYFQNEAQLDKSGLPSDRFFAERPEGSVSTLKIQRTQQEDSAVYLCASSRQYHNEQFFGPGTRLTVL.

This rearrangement joins TRBV27 to TRBJ2-7; D gene ambiguous. V gave up 2 bases and J gave up 2 bases, with 10 bases separating them. The CDR3 has 14 residues. Germline V lookup: CDR1 MNHEY, CDR2 SMNVEV (reference sequence). CDR3 amino acids: CASSLGPKPYEQYF. CDR3 coding DNA: TGTGCCAGCAGTTTAGGGCCTAAGCCCTACGAGCAGTACTTC.

The rearrangement joins TRBV4-3 to TRBJ2-7; D perhaps matches TRBD2 (6 bases). The CDR3 totals 18 residues. Trimming removed 0 bases from V and 4 bases from J, with 22 bases in between. In germline, CDR1 is LGHNA, CDR2 YSLEER. The CDR3 loop is CASSQDGAGYGSPYEQYF. DNA for the CDR3: TGCGCCAGCAGCCAAGATGGTGCCGGGTACGGGAGCCCGTACGAGCAGTACTTC.

The rearrangement uses TRBV10-1 and TRBJ2-3, with 10 bases matching TRBD2. Unmatched junction bases numbered 12, after V lost 7 bases and J lost 2 bases. Germline values: CDR1 WNHNN, CDR2 SYGVQD (reference sequence). The CDR3 spans 17 residues. The CDR3 coding sequence is TGCGCCAGCACCTCGGGTGAGCGGGAGGGAAACACAGATACGCAGTATTTT. It translates to CASTSGEREGNTDTQYF.

The chain links TRBV7-9 to TRBJ1-4, with a possible D match to TRBD1 (6 bases). Trimming removed 6 bases from V and 8 bases from J, with 16 bases in between. The CDR3 loop spans 14 amino acids. In germline, CDR1 is SEHNR, CDR2 FQNEAQ (reference sequence). In DNA, the CDR3 is TGTGCCAGCAGTCCCATGGGGGCTGACGAAAAACTGTTTTTT. Protein: CASSPMGADEKLFF.

The chain links TRBV27 to TRBJ2-3; 7 bases are a match to TRBD2. The CDR3 covers 16 residues. CDR1 and CDR2 (germline): MNHEY, SMNVEV (reference sequence). Trimming at V came to 5 bases and at J to 4 bases, leaving 12 bases not matched to a gene. The CDR3 nucleotides are TGTGCCAGCAGTCCCCCGGGGTTGCGGGAGCCAGATACGCAGTATTTT. Translated: CASSPPGLREPDTQYF.

The chain has TRBV25-1 and TRBJ2-3, with 7 nucleotides matching TRBD2. The CDR3 has 16 residues. V shed 1 base and J 1 base; nucleotides not matched to a gene: 5. From germline, CDR1 is MGHDK and CDR2 SYGVNS. The CDR3 DNA is TGTGCCAGCAGTGAATTCACCAGCGGGGGCACAGATACGCAGTATTTT. Protein product: CASSEFTSGGTDTQYF.

This clone has a single count. This chain connects TRBV28 to TRBJ2-3; 8 bases are a match to TRBD2. V lost 7 bases, J lost 1 base, and 4 bases stayed unmatched. Germline CDR1 reads MDHEN; CDR2 reads SYDVKM. The CDR3 is 14 residues long. The CDR3 sequence: CASNLAGRTDTQYF. In DNA, the CDR3 is TGTGCCAGCAACTTAGCGGGACGCACAGATACGCAGTATTTT.

CDR3 residues: CASSAGTGIQPQHF. In nucleotides, the CDR3 is TGTGCCAGCAGCGCAGGGACAGGAATACAGCCCCAGCATTTT. V and J are TRBV5-6 and TRBJ1-5, with 8 bases that match TRBD1. J gave up 7 bases and V 4 bases, and 7 bases lay outside the gene matches. The germline CDR1 and CDR2 sequences are SGHDT and YYEEEE. CDR3 size: 14 residues.

The chain links TRBV25-1 to TRBJ1-5, with D perhaps TRBD1 (6 bases). The CDR3 contains 18 residues. The germline gives CDR1 MGHDK, CDR2 SYGVNS. The V end was cut by 2 bases, the J end by 7 bases, with 24 bases between. The CDR3 sequence is CASSEECGGWVMKQPQHF. The CDR3 DNA reads TGTGCCAGCAGTGAAGAGTGCGGGGGCTGGGTGATGAAACAGCCCCAGCATTTT.

This chain links TRBV5-1 with TRBJ2-7, with TRBD2 identical over 14 bases. There are 16 residues in the CDR3. Germline V CDR1 and CDR2: SGHRS, YFSETQ. The J segment lost 5 bases and the V segment lost 0 bases, leaving 4 bases of the junction unmatched. The CDR3 nucleotides read TGCGCCAGCAGCTTGGGACTAGCGGGAGGGCCCGACGAGCAGTACTTC. Translation gives CASSLGLAGGPDEQYF.

The chain is built from TRBV7-3 and TRBJ2-1, with D tentatively TRBD2 (5 bases). V was pared by 3 bases and J by 7 bases, with 16 bases between. The CDR3 sequence is 15 residues long. The germline V gene encodes CDR1 SGHTA and CDR2 FQGTGA. The CDR3 DNA follows: TGTGCCAGCAGCTTTGGAGGCTTTCCCCTTAATGAGCAGTTCTTC. The encoded protein is CASSFGGFPLNEQFF.

The rearrangement joins TRBV6-5 to TRBJ1-4; D unresolved. In germline, CDR1 is MNHEY, CDR2 SVGAGI. The V end was cut by 0 bases, the J end by 0 bases, with 8 bases between. The CDR3 runs to 16 residues. The DNA for the CDR3 is TGTGCCAGCAGTTACTCTTCAGTCGCAACTAATGAAAAACTGTTTTTT. Amino acids: CASSYSSVATNEKLFF.

On this clone itself: The sample holds other DNA sequences that translate to the same CDR3. The rearrangement uses TRBV9 and TRBJ2-1; TRBD2 agrees at 7 bases. J was trimmed by 5 bases and V by 0 bases; bases with no gene match: 5. Germline V lookup: CDR1 SGDLS, CDR2 YYNGEE. This CDR3 has 15 residues. The chain's CDR3 is CASSVGLAENNEQFF. CDR3 nucleotide sequence: TGTGCCAGCAGCGTAGGGCTAGCGGAAAACAATGAGCAGTTCTTC. The whole variable domain, filled in from reference TRBV9 and TRBJ2-1, reads DSGVTQTPKHLITATGQRVTLRCSPRSGDLSVYWYQQSLDQGLQFLIQYYNGEERAKGNILERFSAQQFPDLHSELNLSSLELGDSALYFCASSVGLAENNEQFFGPGTRLTVL.

The chain has TRBV6-4 and TRBJ2-1, with TRBD2 matching over 7 bases. Germline V lookup: CDR1 MRHNA, CDR2 SNTAGT. With 3 bases clipped from V and 7 bases from J, the junction kept 6 bases outside the gene matches. The CDR3 covers 14 residues. The CDR3 nucleotides are TGTGCCAGCAGTGAGAGGGAGGGCCGGAATGAGCAGTTCTTC. Encoded protein: CASSEREGRNEQFF.

The chain combines TRBV1 with TRBJ2-6; TRBD2 is the table's D call, not checked against the DNA. TRBV1 is a listed pseudogene. This CDR3 has 21 amino acids. The DNA for the CDR3 is TGCACCAGCAGCCAAGGGGTGTTGCCGCTAGCGGGAGTTAGTATGGCCAACGTCCTGACTTTC. Protein product: CTSSQGVLPLAGVSMANVLTF.

The V gene is TRBV27, the J gene TRBJ1-1; TRBD1 might be the D (5 bases). Trimming took 3 bases from V and 3 from J, leaving 17 bases between them. The germline V gene has CDR1 MNHEY and CDR2 SMNVEV (reference sequence). CDR3 size: 16 residues. The CDR3, as DNA: TGTGCCAGCAGTTTTGCGGCGGGGGAGGGGTACACTGAAGCTTTCTTT. It is translated as CASSFAAGEGYTEAFF.

The chain carries TRBV4-1 and TRBJ1-5; TRBD1 might be the D (6 bases). V gave up 1 base and J gave up 4 bases, with 8 bases separating them. The length of the CDR3 is 14 residues. Germline CDR1 reads MGHRA; CDR2 reads YSYEKL. The CDR3 DNA sequence: TGCGCCAGCAGCCAAGCCCAGGGGAATCAGCCCCAGCATTTT. This codes for CASSQAQGNQPQHF.

This chain connects TRBV29-1 to TRBJ2-7; 11 positions agree with TRBD2. CDR3 length: 13 residues. The V gene's germline CDR1 is SQVTM and CDR2 ANQGSEA. Trimming cost V 6 bases and J 5 bases; bases outside gene matches: 6. DNA for the CDR3: TGCAGCGTCGTACTAGCGGGAGTCCACGAGCAGTACTTC. Translation: CSVVLAGVHEQYF.

The chain links TRBV4-2 to TRBJ2-5; weak D call: TRBD2 (6 bases). CDR3 length: 14 amino acids. Trimming took 2 bases from V and 5 from J, leaving 12 bases between them. Germline V CDR1 and CDR2: LGHNA, YNFKEQ. This CDR3 reads CASSQPARGETQYF. The DNA of the CDR3 is TGTGCCAGCAGCCAACCAGCCCGGGGGGAGACCCAGTACTTC.

The chain couples TRBV6-5 to TRBJ2-3; the match to TRBD2 covers 8 bases. Germline-derived CDR1 and CDR2 are MNHEY and SVGAGI. This CDR3 has 14 amino acids. V trimming: 7 bases; J trimming: 4 bases; junction bases outside the gene matches: 7. CDR3 sequence: CASKGAGESDTQYF. Here the CDR3 DNA reads TGTGCCAGCAAGGGAGCGGGAGAATCAGATACGCAGTATTTT.